The 27 T cell receptor beta chains below come from one sample, sequenced in a study of blood T cell repertoires in COVID-19. Assay used: immunoSEQ multiplex PCR; TCRdb lists only in-frame clones, some missing. Of approximately 150,000 clones in the sample, approximately 83% were seen once. The sequenced material came from peripheral blood. The receptors originated from a human donor in a cohort sampled during active COVID-19.

The chain uses TRBV25-1 and TRBJ1-2; 7 nucleotides agree with TRBD1. The J segment lost 3 bases and the V segment lost 1 base, leaving 2 bases of the junction unmatched. This CDR3 is 14 amino acids long. CDR1 MGHDK and CDR2 SYGVNS come from the germline V gene. In DNA form, the CDR3 reads TGTGCCAGCAGTGAATGGGGGACAGACTATGGCTACACCTTC. It translates to CASSEWGTDYGYTF.

The chain uses TRBV5-1 and TRBJ1-1, with 8 nucleotides matching TRBD1. Germline V gene sequence: CDR1 SGHRS, CDR2 YFSETQ. The V segment lost 0 bases and the J segment 4 bases; nucleotides outside the gene matches: 8. The CDR3 runs to 16 residues. CDR3 region: CASSLDQGAPGTEAFF. The CDR3, as DNA: TGCGCCAGCAGCTTGGACCAGGGGGCGCCGGGCACTGAAGCTTTCTTT.

The rearrangement uses TRBV11-2 and TRBJ2-7; TRBD2 aligns across 9 bases. Germline lookup yields CDR1 SGHAT and CDR2 FQNNGV. The V segment lost 1 base and the J segment 6 bases; nucleotides outside the gene matches: 10. The CDR3 is 16 residues long. In DNA, the CDR3 is TGTGCCAGCAGCTTAGCGGGCGGCGGGAGGGCGGCCGAGCAGTACTTC. It specifies CASSLAGGGRAAEQYF.

This clone has only a few counts. The chain combines TRBV9 with TRBJ1-1, with D perhaps matching TRBD1 (5 bases). Germline values: CDR1 SGDLS, CDR2 YYNGEE. The V end lost 0 bases, the J end lost 4 bases, and 10 bases lay between the germline ends. The CDR3 is 14 residues long. As DNA, the CDR3 is TGTGCCAGCAGCGTAGGATGGGGGGTCACTGAAGCTTTCTTT. As protein: CASSVGWGVTEAFF.

This chain connects TRBV27 to TRBJ2-5; D unresolved. Germline loops: CDR1 MNHEY, CDR2 SMNVEV (reference sequence). The CDR3 extends over 16 amino acids. The germline V and J ends were trimmed by 5 bases and 5 bases, with 21 bases remaining between them. For the CDR3, the DNA is TGTGCCAGCAGTCCCTATCCCCCGCCTGTTCGGGAGACCCAGTACTTC. Its translation: CASSPYPPPVRETQYF.

The genes are TRBV9 and TRBJ1-2; no clear D. V was trimmed by 0 bases and J by 4 bases, leaving 16 bases between them. Germline CDR1 is SGDLS and CDR2 is YYNGEE. The CDR3 runs to 16 residues. The CDR3 coding sequence is TGTGCCAGCAGCGTAGCCTATAACAGCATGACCTATGGCTACACCTTC. Protein product: CASSVAYNSMTYGYTF. Looking up the rest from reference TRBV9 and TRBJ1-2 gives the full variable domain: DSGVTQTPKHLITATGQRVTLRCSPRSGDLSVYWYQQSLDQGLQFLIQYYNGEERAKGNILERFSAQQFPDLHSELNLSSLELGDSALYFCASSVAYNSMTYGYTFGSGTRLTVV.

The chain links TRBV5-4 to TRBJ2-7; 8 nucleotides agree with TRBD2. Unmatched junction bases numbered 10, after V lost 5 bases and J lost 0 bases. The CDR3 covers 16 residues. CDR1 and CDR2 (germline): SGHNT, YYREEE (reference sequence). The CDR3 is CASSSRIAGSSYEQYF. In DNA, the CDR3 is TGTGCCAGCAGTAGTCGAATAGCGGGAAGCTCCTACGAGCAGTACTTC. Full variable domain (outside the CDR3, taken from reference TRBV5-4 and TRBJ2-7): ETGVTQSPTHLIKTRGQQVTLRCSSQSGHNTVSWYQQALGQGPQFIFQYYREEENGRGNFPPRFSGLQFPNYSSELNVNALELDDSALYLCASSSRIAGSSYEQYFGPGTRLTVT.

The J gene is TRBJ2-5, the V gene TRBV11-1; D unresolved. The CDR3 sequence is 16 residues long. Looked up from germline, CDR1 is SGHAT and CDR2 is FQDESV (reference sequence). Trimming took off 5 bases at V and 1 base at J, with 17 bases between the two ends. The CDR3 DNA reads TGTGCCAGCAGCCCTCGGGTGGCAGCGTTCCAAGAGACCCAGTACTTC. This gives the protein CASSPRVAAFQETQYF.

J is TRBJ1-2 and V is TRBV6-4, with D perhaps TRBD1 (5 bases). Trimming shortened V by 0 bases and J by 2 bases, and 10 bases separated the two germline ends. CDR1 is MRHNA, CDR2 SNTAGT, per germline. This CDR3 contains 15 residues. The CDR3 DNA is TGTGCCAGCAGTGACTCGATGGGGGGAAACTATGGCTACACCTTC. The encoded protein is CASSDSMGGNYGYTF.

The gene calls are TRBV11-1 and TRBJ2-1, with TRBD1 as a possible D gene (6 bases). The CDR3 runs 12 residues. Trimming left V 5 bases short and J 10 bases short, with 12 bases between. CDR1 is SGHAT, CDR2 FQDESV, per germline (reference sequence). The DNA of the CDR3 is TGTGCCAGCAGCCAGGGGAGCATCGAGCAGTTCTTC. It yields the protein CASSQGSIEQFF.

Details on this clone: The sample has other DNA sequences that encode this CDR3 too. This rearrangement joins TRBV5-1 to TRBJ2-3, with 10 bases matching TRBD2. Losses at the gene ends were 4 bases for V and 3 bases for J; bases not matched to a gene: 5. Germline loops: CDR1 SGHRS, CDR2 YFSETQ. The CDR3 loop spans 15 amino acids. The CDR3 nucleotides read TGCGCCAGCAGCCCTCCGGGACTAGCGACAGATACGCAGTATTTT. Translation gives CASSPPGLATDTQYF.

The gene calls are TRBV20-1 and TRBJ2-3; weak D call: TRBD2 (5 bases). Per the germline V gene, CDR1 is DFQATT and CDR2 is SNEGSKA (reference sequence). CDR3 size: 15 residues. Trimming left V 3 bases short and J 1 base short, with 14 bases between. The CDR3 here is CSASSDSVGTDTQYF. In DNA, the CDR3 is TGCAGTGCTAGTTCGGATAGCGTGGGCACAGATACGCAGTATTTT.

This chain connects TRBV12-5 to TRBJ2-6, with 8 bases fitting TRBD1. Germline V gives CDR1 LGHNT, CDR2 FRNRAP. The CDR3 has 19 residues. The J segment lost 0 bases and the V segment lost 3 bases, leaving 10 bases of the junction unmatched. Here the CDR3 reads CASGFSAGGPNSGANVLTF. CDR3 bases: TGTGCTAGTGGTTTTTCGGCAGGGGGCCCTAACTCTGGGGCCAACGTCCTGACTTTC. The whole variable domain, remainder taken from reference TRBV12-5 and TRBJ2-6, is DARVTQTPRHKVTEMGQEVTMRCQPILGHNTVFWYRQTMMQGLELLAYFRNRAPLDDSGMPKDRFSAEMPDATLATLKIQPSEPRDSAVYFCASGFSAGGPNSGANVLTFGAGSRLTVL.

This clone was seen only once. The chain links TRBV4-1 to TRBJ2-1; TRBD2 matches 8 bases. Germline CDR1 MGHRA, CDR2 YSYEKL. The CDR3 extends over 19 amino acids. Trimming removed 0 bases from V and 4 bases from J; junction bases left unmatched: 14. CDR3 DNA sequence: TGCGCCAGCAGCCAAGATTGGAGAGCGGGGGCTGCAACTTACAATGAGCAGTTCTTC. Protein product: CASSQDWRAGAATYNEQFF.

This sequence joins TRBV29-1 and TRBJ2-7, with D possibly TRBD1 on 6 matching bases. Germline V gives CDR1 SQVTM, CDR2 ANQGSEA. The CDR3 totals 12 residues. V gave up 4 bases and J gave up 2 bases, with 9 bases separating them. The CDR3 nucleotides are TGCAGCGTTGGGCAGGGGACCTACGAGCAGTACTTC. Protein product: CSVGQGTYEQYF.

This chain links TRBV29-1 with TRBJ1-4; 8 bases map to TRBD1. Losses at the gene ends were 4 bases for V and 4 bases for J; bases not matched to a gene: 5. The germline CDR1 and CDR2 sequences are SQVTM and ANQGSEA. This CDR3 is 14 amino acids long. The CDR3 protein is CSVVQGAVNEKLFF. The CDR3 region has the DNA TGCAGCGTTGTCCAGGGGGCGGTTAATGAAAAACTGTTTTTT.

The chain has TRBV19 and TRBJ2-5; 10 bases are shared with TRBD2. The junction had 11 bases not matched to a gene; V was cut back by 5 bases and J by 5 bases. The CDR3 contains 16 residues. Germline V CDR1 and CDR2: LNHDA, SQIVND (reference sequence). The CDR3 DNA sequence: TGTGCCAGTAGTCTTGGTAGCGGGAGGTACTCGGAGACCCAGTACTTC. Amino acids: CASSLGSGRYSETQYF.

The chain links TRBV7-9 to TRBJ2-7, with TRBD2 matching over 8 bases. The germline gives CDR1 SEHNR, CDR2 FQNEAQ (reference sequence). This CDR3 has 18 residues. Trimming removed 5 bases from V and 1 base from J; junction bases left unmatched: 16. The CDR3 loop reads CASSPPWASAGGSYEQYF. In DNA, the CDR3 is TGTGCCAGCAGCCCCCCCTGGGCTTCGGCGGGAGGATCCTACGAGCAGTACTTC.

The V and J genes are TRBV7-2 and TRBJ1-5; D is perhaps TRBD1 (6 bases). With 4 bases removed from V and 0 bases from J, the gap between germline ends came to 10 bases. CDR3 size: 15 residues. CDR1 SGHTA and CDR2 FQGNSA come from the germline V gene. The CDR3 reads CASSSTGDSNQPQHF. CDR3 DNA: TGTGCCAGCAGCTCGACAGGAGATAGCAATCAGCCCCAGCATTTT.

The V and J genes are TRBV6-5 and TRBJ2-3; possible D gene TRBD2, 6 bases. V dropped 7 bases and J dropped 5 bases, with 13 bases sitting between them. CDR1 and CDR2 (germline): MNHEY, SVGAGI. The CDR3 sequence is 13 residues long. In DNA form, the CDR3 reads TGTGCCAGCACCTCCGGGAGTGGAGATACGCAGTATTTT. Residues: CASTSGSGDTQYF.

This clone was picked up one time. This chain links TRBV27 with TRBJ2-2, with 8 bases lining up with TRBD1. After removal of 10 bases from V and 6 bases from J, the junction contained 13 bases not matched to a gene. The CDR3 sequence is 15 residues long. Germline-derived CDR1 and CDR2 are MNHEY and SMNVEV (reference sequence). CDR3 sequence reads: CATTPGRGLPGELFF. CDR3 sequence (DNA): TGTGCCACCACCCCCGGCAGGGGGCTCCCCGGGGAGCTGTTTTTT.

The chain recombines TRBV5-4 with TRBJ2-7; D ambiguous. This CDR3 has 13 amino acids. V gave up 1 base and J gave up 2 bases, with 7 bases separating them. CDR1 is SGHNT and CDR2 is YYREEE in the germline V gene (reference sequence). CDR3: CASSLNRAYEQYF. The CDR3 DNA is TGTGCCAGCAGCTTGAACCGAGCCTACGAGCAGTACTTC.

The V call is TRBV9, the J call TRBJ1-1; the match to TRBD1 covers 9 bases. The CDR3 loop spans 15 amino acids. Germline CDR1 SGDLS, CDR2 YYNGEE. The V segment lost 3 bases and the J segment 4 bases; nucleotides outside the gene matches: 7. DNA of the CDR3: TGTGCCAGCAGCGCCACCGGGACAGGGAGCACTGAAGCTTTCTTT. The encoded protein is CASSATGTGSTEAFF.

The chain couples TRBV15 to TRBJ1-1; 7 bases fit TRBD1. The length of the CDR3 is 18 residues. The V gene end was trimmed by 0 bases and the J gene end by 0 bases; junction bases not matched to a gene: 10. Germline V gene data show CDR1 as LNHNV and CDR2 as YYDKDF (reference sequence). CDR3 nucleotide sequence: TGTGCCACCAGCAGAGACCGGGGACAGCAGGGGTTGAACACTGAAGCTTTCTTT. It specifies CATSRDRGQQGLNTEAFF.

The gene calls are TRBV19 and TRBJ1-1, with 7 bases aligning to TRBD1. This CDR3 spans 16 amino acids. The germline gives CDR1 LNHDA, CDR2 SQIVND (reference sequence). Trimming removed 4 bases from V and 4 bases from J; junction bases left unmatched: 12. CDR3 sequence: CASSRRWRGRVTEAFF. The CDR3 DNA is TGTGCCAGTAGTAGGCGTTGGAGGGGGCGCGTCACTGAAGCTTTCTTT.

The chain carries TRBV7-3 and TRBJ2-2; tentative D call: TRBD2 (6 bases). The germline V gene has CDR1 SGHTA and CDR2 FQGTGA. This CDR3 has 15 residues. The germline V and J ends were trimmed by 5 bases and 0 bases, with 10 bases remaining between them. CDR3 DNA: TGTGCCAGCAGCCGGACTAACACGAACACCGGGGAGCTGTTTTTT. The encoded protein is CASSRTNTNTGELFF. Filled out from reference TRBV7-3 and TRBJ2-2, the complete variable domain reads GAGVSQTPSNKVTEKGKYVELRCDPISGHTALYWYRQSLGQGPEFLIYFQGTGAADDSGLPNDRFFAVRPEGSVSTLKIQRTERGDSAVYLCASSRTNTNTGELFFGEGSRLTVL.

V gene TRBV9 combines with J gene TRBJ1-2; 9 nucleotides match TRBD1. The germline gives CDR1 SGDLS, CDR2 YYNGEE. The CDR3 contains 14 residues. V was clipped by 4 bases and J by 7 bases; unmatched bases: 8. CDR3: CASSQGQGSGGYTF. The CDR3 DNA follows: TGTGCCAGCAGCCAGGGACAGGGTTCCGGTGGCTACACCTTC.